The 16 T cell receptor beta chains given below trace back to one sample, sequenced in a study of tumor and adjacent non-tumor tissue in lung cancer. Three rounds of nested PCR, following a modified ARM-PCR protocol, produced the TCRbeta library. From the multiplex PCR reads, TCRdb called clonotypes with MiXCR, one entry per CDR3 protein. Of 80,000 to 100,000 distinct CDR3 sequences in the sample, 80% were seen once. The template was RNA from unsorted bulk tissue. This non-tumor lung sample came from over 3 cm beyond the tumor edge. Sequencing was performed on distant non-tumor lung tissue. These receptors were obtained from a man in his fifties or sixties with small cell lung cancer.

For this clonotype: At one boundary the junction diverges from the germline segment, which might be a read error. This rearrangement joins TRBV12-3 or TRBV12-4 to TRBJ2-3; 10 nucleotides match TRBD2. This CDR3 contains 16 residues. In nucleotides, the CDR3 is TGTGCCGGCAGTCGGATAGCGGGAGGTGGCACAGATACGCAGTATTTT. Amino acid sequence: CAGSRIAGGGTDTQYF.

This chain connects TRBV4-1 to TRBJ2-5; 7 positions match TRBD2. Germline V gives CDR1 MGHRA, CDR2 YSYEKL. This CDR3 is built from 15 residues. Germline trimming cut 1 base from V and 5 bases from J; bases unmatched to any gene: 7. Here the CDR3 DNA reads TGCGCCAGCAGCCAAGCGGAGCGGGATGTGGAGACCCAGTACTTC. As protein: CASSQAERDVETQYF.

Comments on this clonotype: The junction shows a germline mismatch at one end, possibly a read error. The chain joins TRBV4-1 to TRBJ2-7; D gene uncertain. Germline CDR1 MGHRA, CDR2 YSYEKL. This CDR3 region has 14 residues. The CDR3 DNA reads as TGCGCCAGCAGTCTGGCGGAGAGCTCCTACGAGCACCACTTC. Amino acid sequence: CASSLAESSYEHHF.

This clonotype was picked up many times. The rearrangement links TRBV6-6 to TRBJ1-4; no clear D gene. The V gene's germline CDR1 is MNHNY and CDR2 SVGAGI (reference sequence). V was cut by 8 bases and J by 8 bases, with 12 bases left in between. This CDR3 is 12 amino acids long. In DNA form, the CDR3 reads TGTGCCAGCTCCAACGTCAGGGAAAAACTGTTTTTT. It yields the protein CASSNVREKLFF.

This chain links TRBV29-1 with TRBJ2-7; weak D call: TRBD2 (5 bases). Trimming removed 7 bases from V and 10 bases from J, with 17 bases in between. This CDR3 has 11 amino acids. Germline V CDR1 and CDR2: SQVTM, ANQGSEA. The CDR3 is CSARDTSYQYF. Written as DNA, the CDR3 is TGCAGCGCCCGGGATACCTCCTACCAGTACTTC.

A remark on this clonotype: The junction shows a germline mismatch at one end, possibly a read error. V and J are TRBV6-5 and TRBJ1-2, with D possibly TRBD1 on 5 matching bases. The CDR3 totals 16 residues. From germline, CDR1 is MNHEY and CDR2 SVGAGI. CDR3 in amino acids: CASTPVAGTGNYGYNF. As DNA, the CDR3 is TGTGCCAGCACCCCCGTCGCCGGGACGGGGAACTATGGCTACAACTTC.

In regard to this clonotype: The junction shows a germline mismatch at one end, possibly a read error. The rearrangement joins TRBV11-2 to TRBJ2-7; the D gene is possibly TRBD2 (6 bases). This CDR3 comprises 13 residues. CDR1 SGHAT and CDR2 FQNNGV come from the germline V gene. CDR3 sequence reads: CVSSLEYGGEQYF. The CDR3 DNA follows: TGTGTCAGCAGCTTAGAGTACGGGGGAGAACAGTATTTC.

A word on this clonotype: Because it lacks the conserved phenylalanine or tryptophan at the end, this CDR3 is likely a read error. The chain links TRBV4-1 to TRBJ2-7; D may be TRBD2 (6 bases). CDR3 length equals 15 residues. CDR1 MGHRA and CDR2 YSYEKL come from the germline V gene. In DNA, the CDR3 is TGCGCCAACAGCCAGGGCGGGGCCCCAGGCTACGAGCAGTACTTA. It yields the protein CANSQGGAPGYEQYL.

Note on this clonotype: At one end, the junction sequence differs from germline, possibly due to a read error. The chain employs TRBV12-3 or TRBV12-4 and TRBJ2-7; TRBD2 is a possible D gene (6 bases). The CDR3 runs 12 residues. This chain's CDR3 is CVSSRDLYEQYF. The DNA of the CDR3 is TGTGTCAGCAGTAGGGACTTATATGAGCAGTACTTC.

The table lists this clonotype with a count of one. V gene TRBV6-1 combines with J gene TRBJ2-5; D uncertain. Germline CDR1 and CDR2: MNHNS and SASEGT. CDR3 size: 16 residues. Trimming took off 1 base at V and 6 bases at J, with 18 bases between the two ends. The CDR3, as DNA: TGTGCCAGCAGTGAAGTACTCACCGGGTTTCAAAAGACCCAGTACTTC. Translated, it gives CASSEVLTGFQKTQYF.

Concerning this clonotype: Germline and junction disagree at one end, which may indicate a read error. The CDR3 DNA follows: TGTGCCAGCAGTTTAGACTACAGGGTGGGCACCGGGGAGCCGTTTTTT. Its protein product is CASSLDYRVGTGEPFF. This sequence joins TRBV11-3 and TRBJ2-2; a weak D match, TRBD1 (6 bases). Germline V CDR1 and CDR2: SGHNT, YENEEA. The CDR3 covers 16 residues.

As regards this clonotype: Germline and junction disagree at one end, which may indicate a read error. The genes are TRBV20-1 and TRBJ2-5, with 11 positions matching TRBD1. The CDR3 contains 17 residues. Per the germline V gene, CDR1 is DFQATT and CDR2 is SNEGSKA (reference sequence). The CDR3 spells CCAQDWWGQGEQETQYF. The CDR3, as DNA: TGCTGTGCTCAAGATTGGTGGGGACAGGGGGAACAAGAGACCCAATACTTC.

J is TRBJ2-1 and V is TRBV6-5, with 9 bases identical to TRBD2. The CDR3 is 17 amino acids. From germline, CDR1 is MNHEY and CDR2 SVGAGI. The ends lost 11 bases at V and 7 bases at J; junction bases unmatched: 21. CDR3 sequence reads: CAGNYSSTSGPLNEQFF. CDR3 DNA: TGTGCCGGCAATTACTCGAGCACTAGCGGGCCCCTAAATGAGCAGTTCTTC.

Of note for this clonotype: No conserved phenylalanine or tryptophan ends this CDR3, so it is likely a read error. Written as DNA, the CDR3 is TGTGCCAGCATTCAGACAGGGGAAAGGTTTCAGCCCCAGCATATT. Amino acid sequence: CASIQTGERFQPQHI. This rearrangement joins TRBV6-1 to TRBJ1-5; 8 positions match TRBD1. The CDR3 sequence is 15 residues long. Germline assignment: CDR1 MNHNS and CDR2 SASEGT. Germline trimming cut 7 bases from V and 6 bases from J; bases unmatched to any gene: 11.

Regarding this clonotype: Just one base apart from a much larger clone, this may be a read error. The chain links TRBV5-1 to TRBJ2-2; D not certain. The CDR3 totals 15 residues. The germline V and J ends were trimmed by 4 bases and 2 bases, with 12 bases remaining between them. Germline loops: CDR1 SGHRS, CDR2 YFSETQ. CDR3 DNA sequence: TGCGCCAGCAGCCGTGAGACGCTTAACACCGGGGAGCTGTTTTTT. The encoded protein is CASSRETLNTGELFF.

Points on this clonotype: The junction departs from the called germline gene at one end, perhaps through a read error. The chain combines TRBV30 with TRBJ1-1; D gene ambiguous. CDR3 length: 14 residues. Germline V gene data show CDR1 as GTSNPN and CDR2 as SVGIG (reference sequence). Written as DNA, the CDR3 is TGCGCCTGGAGTGACCCGGGCAGTTACACTGAAGCTTTCTTC. This sequence encodes CAWSDPGSYTEAFF.